A selection of T cell receptor beta chains follows, all from one sample in a study of beta chain features in type 1 diabetes. This table comes from immunoSEQ multiplex PCR, and its TCRdb copy is limited to in-frame clones, with some not included. The sample lists roughly 310,000 clones, around 10% occurring once. The sequencing sample was made of naive CD4+ T cells from blood. The receptors derive from a woman aged 30 to 39 in good health. Each CDR3 is given with its conserved first and last residue. A D gene is named only where the DNA matches it firmly. Clone sizes are given selectively: once, few, many, or a class where the clone is expanded.

>NA|TRBV14|NA|TRBJ2-7
CASRAGSSYEQYF
TGTGCCAGCAGAGCAGGAAGCTCCTACGAGCAGTACTTC
>NA|TRBV7-6|NA|TRBJ2-7
CASSLDAGTYEQYF
TGTGCCAGCAGCTTAGACGCGGGGACCTACGAGCAGTACTTC
>NA|TRBV9|NA|TRBJ1-1
CASSVFGNTEAFF
TGTGCCAGCAGCGTCTTCGGGAACACTGAAGCTTTCTTT
>NA|TRBV4-2|NA|TRBJ2-1
CASLTKGPEQFF
TGTGCCAGCCTTACAAAGGGGCCAGAGCAGTTCTTC
>TRBD1|TRBV10-3|NA|TRBJ1-1
CATNRMGQGGRNTEAFF
TGTGCCACGAATCGAATGGGGCAGGGGGGAAGGAACACTGAAGCTTTCTTT
>TRBD2|TRBV7-9|few|TRBJ2-7
CASSRLAGDSSYEQYF
TGTGCCAGCAGCCGCTTAGCGGGAGATAGCTCCTACGAGCAGTACTTC
>TRBD2|TRBV30|few|TRBJ2-7
CASGGGTYEQYF
TGTGCCTCAGGCGGGGGAACCTACGAGCAGTACTTC
>TRBD2|TRBV27|NA|TRBJ2-1
CASGLVAGVDEQFF
TGTGCCAGTGGGTTGGTAGCGGGAGTCGATGAGCAGTTCTTC
>TRBD2|TRBV6-5|NA|TRBJ2-7
CASSYSFAGAPYEQYF
TGTGCCAGCAGTTACTCGTTCGCGGGAGCCCCATACGAGCAGTACTTC
>NA|TRBV7-2|NA|TRBJ2-7
CASSLDRGSYEQYF
TGTGCCAGCAGCTTGGATCGGGGCTCCTACGAGCAGTACTTC
>NA|TRBV7-9|NA|TRBJ1-1
CASSGTRVAEAFF
TGTGCCAGCAGCGGAACGAGGGTTGCTGAAGCTTTCTTT
>NA|TRBV29-1|NA|TRBJ1-1
CSVLSGENTEAFF
TGCAGCGTTCTGTCGGGAGAGAACACTGAAGCTTTCTTT
>NA|TRBV19|NA|TRBJ1-2
CASSISRRALSYGYTF
TGTGCCAGTAGTATATCGCGGAGAGCGCTAAGCTATGGCTACACCTTC
>NA|TRBV2|once|TRBJ2-3
CASSEVTRTDTQYF
TGTGCCAGCAGTGAAGTTACTAGAACAGATACGCAGTATTTT
>NA|TRBV11-1|NA|TRBJ2-7
CASSSRDTASYEQYF
TGTGCCAGCAGTTCCCGGGACACAGCCTCCTACGAGCAGTACTTC
>NA|TRBV14|NA|TRBJ2-1
CASSQEARSMQEQFF
TGTGCCAGCAGCCAAGAAGCCAGGTCAATGCAGGAGCAGTTCTTC
>TRBD2|TRBV19|NA|TRBJ2-1
CASSLAGSYNEQFF
TGTGCCAGTAGTCTAGCGGGAAGCTACAATGAGCAGTTCTTC
>NA|TRBV9|few|TRBJ1-4
CASSRGRVGEKLFF
TGTGCCAGCAGCCGTGGGAGGGTTGGTGAAAAACTGTTTTTT
>NA|TRBV5-1|few|TRBJ2-3
CASSAGASSTDTQYF
TGCGCCAGCAGCGCCGGTGCGTCTAGCACAGATACGCAGTATTTT
>NA|TRBV15|few|TRBJ2-1
CATSSDLRNEQFF
TGTGCCACCAGCAGCGACTTGAGAAATGAGCAGTTCTTC
>TRBD1|TRBV5-6|few|TRBJ2-7
CASKGQGRASDSYEQYF
TGTGCCAGCAAAGGACAGGGAAGGGCTAGCGACTCCTACGAGCAGTACTTC
>TRBD1|TRBV19|few|TRBJ2-7
CASSMGPGQGAYEQYF
TGTGCCAGTAGTATGGGACCGGGACAGGGGGCCTACGAGCAGTACTTC
>TRBD2|TRBV9|NA|TRBJ2-1
CASSGGLDNEQFF
TGTGCCAGCAGCGGCGGACTAGACAATGAGCAGTTCTTC
>NA|TRBV15|few|TRBJ2-2
CATSQGRTGELFF
TGTGCCACGTCGCAGGGAAGAACCGGGGAGCTGTTTTTT
>TRBD1|TRBV5-5|NA|TRBJ2-1
CASSRDRVGEQFF
TGTGCCAGCAGCAGGGACAGGGTTGGTGAGCAGTTCTTC
>NA|TRBV6-1|NA|TRBJ2-4
CASSEALGLKNIQYF
TGTGCCAGCAGTGAAGCGTTAGGACTAAAGAACATTCAGTACTTC
>NA|TRBV18|NA|TRBJ2-7
CASSAPGRGDEQYF
TGTGCCAGCTCAGCCCCCGGCAGGGGCGACGAGCAGTACTTC
>NA|TRBV28|NA|TRBJ2-5
CASSSSALQETQYF
TGTGCCAGCAGTTCTAGTGCTTTACAAGAGACCCAGTACTTC
>NA|TRBV7-3|NA|TRBJ2-1
CASRIPLGNNEQFF
TGTGCCAGCCGAATTCCACTAGGGAACAATGAGCAGTTCTTC